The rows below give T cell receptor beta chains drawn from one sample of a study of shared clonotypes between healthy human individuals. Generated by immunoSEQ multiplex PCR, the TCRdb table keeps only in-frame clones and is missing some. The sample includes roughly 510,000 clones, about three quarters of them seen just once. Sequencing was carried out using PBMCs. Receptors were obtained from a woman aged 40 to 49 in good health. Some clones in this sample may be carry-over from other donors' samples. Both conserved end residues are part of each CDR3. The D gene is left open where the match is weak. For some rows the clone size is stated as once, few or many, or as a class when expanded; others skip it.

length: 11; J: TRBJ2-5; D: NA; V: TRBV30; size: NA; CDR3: CAWSVRETQYF; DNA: TGTGCCTGGAGTGTAAGGGAGACCCAGTACTTC
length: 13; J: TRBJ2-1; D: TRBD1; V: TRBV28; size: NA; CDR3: CASRRTGFDEQFF; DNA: TGTGCCAGCAGACGGACAGGGTTCGATGAGCAGTTCTTC
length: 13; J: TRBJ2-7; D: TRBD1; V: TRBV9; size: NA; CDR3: CASSPGDRVEQYF; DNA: TGTGCCAGCAGCCCCGGGGACAGGGTCGAGCAGTACTTC
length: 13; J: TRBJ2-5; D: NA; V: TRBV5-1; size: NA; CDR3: CASSSGARETQYF; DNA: TGCGCCAGCAGCTCGGGTGCTCGGGAGACCCAGTACTTC
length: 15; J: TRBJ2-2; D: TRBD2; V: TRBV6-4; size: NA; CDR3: CASSSGLAETGELFF; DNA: TGTGCCAGCAGTTCCGGACTAGCAGAAACCGGGGAGCTGTTTTTT
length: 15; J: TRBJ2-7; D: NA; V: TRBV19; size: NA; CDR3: CASSADNPASYEQYF; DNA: TGTGCCAGTAGTGCGGACAATCCAGCCTCCTACGAGCAGTACTTC
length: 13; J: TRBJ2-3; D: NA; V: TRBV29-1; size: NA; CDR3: CSASSWPADTQYF; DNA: TGCAGCGCCTCCTCGTGGCCGGCAGATACGCAGTATTTT
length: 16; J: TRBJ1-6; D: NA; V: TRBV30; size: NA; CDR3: CAWSVTGALHNSPLHF; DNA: TGTGCCTGGAGTGTAACAGGAGCCCTCCATAATTCACCCCTCCACTTT
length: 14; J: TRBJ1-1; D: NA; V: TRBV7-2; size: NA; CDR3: CASSTRPGNLEAFF; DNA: TGTGCCAGCAGCACCCGTCCGGGAAACCTTGAAGCTTTCTTT
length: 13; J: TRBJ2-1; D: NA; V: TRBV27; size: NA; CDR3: CASSLNYYNEQFF; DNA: TGTGCCAGCAGTTTAAACTACTACAATGAGCAGTTCTTC
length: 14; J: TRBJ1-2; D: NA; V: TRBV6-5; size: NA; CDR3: CASRPTGGGYGYTF; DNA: TGTGCCAGCAGACCCACGGGGGGGGGCTATGGCTACACCTTC
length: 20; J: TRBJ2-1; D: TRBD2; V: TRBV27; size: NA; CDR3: CASSWRGPGTSGRGYNEQFF; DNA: TGTGCCAGCAGTTGGCGGGGTCCCGGGACTAGCGGGAGAGGATACAATGAGCAGTTCTTC
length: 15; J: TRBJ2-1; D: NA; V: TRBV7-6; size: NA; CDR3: CASSLAGENYNEQFF; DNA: TGTGCCAGCAGCTTAGCGGGAGAGAACTACAATGAGCAGTTCTTC
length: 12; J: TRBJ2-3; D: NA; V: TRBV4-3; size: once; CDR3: CASSQEGAPQYF; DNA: TGCGCCAGCAGCCAAGAGGGAGCGCCGCAGTATTTT
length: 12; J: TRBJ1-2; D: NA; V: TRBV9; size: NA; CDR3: CASSVEGGSYTF; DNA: TGTGCCAGCAGCGTAGAGGGCGGCAGCTACACCTTC
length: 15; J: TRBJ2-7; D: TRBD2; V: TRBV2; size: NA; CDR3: CASSEEAGGPIEQYF; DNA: TGTGCCAGCAGTGAAGAGGCGGGAGGGCCTATCGAGCAGTACTTC
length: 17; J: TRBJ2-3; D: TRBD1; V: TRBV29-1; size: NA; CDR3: CSVAGTGSRVVGDTQYF; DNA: TGCAGCGTTGCTGGGACAGGATCCCGGGTAGTCGGGGATACGCAGTATTTT
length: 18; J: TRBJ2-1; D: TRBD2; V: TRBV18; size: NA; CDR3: CASSPPGTSLPSYNEQFF; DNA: TGTGCCAGCTCACCACCAGGGACTAGCTTGCCCTCCTACAATGAGCAGTTCTTC
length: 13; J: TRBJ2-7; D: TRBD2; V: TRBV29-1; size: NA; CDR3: CSVVTSGSHEQYF; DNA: TGCAGCGTTGTAACTAGCGGGAGCCACGAGCAGTACTTC
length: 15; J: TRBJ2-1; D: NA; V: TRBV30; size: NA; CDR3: CAWSAGIDSYNEQFF; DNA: TGTGCCTGGAGTGCAGGGATCGACTCCTACAATGAGCAGTTCTTC
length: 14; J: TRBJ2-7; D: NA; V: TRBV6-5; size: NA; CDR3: CASSYSRAAYEQYF; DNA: TGTGCCAGCAGTTACTCACGGGCCGCCTACGAGCAGTACTTC
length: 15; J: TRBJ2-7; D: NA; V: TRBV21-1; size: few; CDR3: CASSKGAGGSGEQYF; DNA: TGTGCCAGCAGCAAAGGCGCAGGGGGCTCGGGCGAGCAGTACTTC
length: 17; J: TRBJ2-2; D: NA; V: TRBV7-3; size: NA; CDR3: CASSPRLGTRYGGELFF; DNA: TGTGCCAGCAGCCCACGATTGGGAACCCGTTACGGCGGGGAGCTGTTTTTT
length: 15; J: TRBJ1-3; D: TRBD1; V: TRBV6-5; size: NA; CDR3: CASSRTGISGNTIYF; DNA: TGTGCCAGCAGTCGGACAGGGATCTCTGGAAACACCATATATTTT
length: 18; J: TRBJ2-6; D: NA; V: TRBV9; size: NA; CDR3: CASSPTTTDNSGANVLTF; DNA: TGTGCCAGCAGCCCGACCACTACAGACAACTCTGGGGCCAACGTCCTGACTTTC
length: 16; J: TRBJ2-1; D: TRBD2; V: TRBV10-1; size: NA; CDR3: CASSESGTSGRGRQFF; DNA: TGCGCCAGCAGTGAGTCTGGGACTAGCGGGAGAGGGCGGCAGTTCTTC
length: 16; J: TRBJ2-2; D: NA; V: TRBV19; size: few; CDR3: CASNERSWSNTGELFF; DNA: TGTGCCAGTAATGAGAGGTCGTGGTCGAACACCGGGGAGCTGTTTTTT
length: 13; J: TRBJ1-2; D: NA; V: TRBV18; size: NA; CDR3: CASSPRDPPGYTF; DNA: TGTGCCAGCTCACCACGGGACCCGCCCGGCTACACCTTC
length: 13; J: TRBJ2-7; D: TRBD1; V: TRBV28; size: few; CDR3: CASSPRPDRGRYF; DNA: TGTGCCAGCAGTCCTCGCCCGGACAGGGGACGGTACTTC
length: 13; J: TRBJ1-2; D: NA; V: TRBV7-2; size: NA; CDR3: CASSLGFPVGYTF; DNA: TGTGCCAGCAGCTTAGGGTTCCCGGTTGGCTACACCTTC
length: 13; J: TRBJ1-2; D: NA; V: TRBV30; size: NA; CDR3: CAWRPGSNYGYTF; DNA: TGTGCCTGGAGACCGGGTTCTAACTATGGCTACACCTTC
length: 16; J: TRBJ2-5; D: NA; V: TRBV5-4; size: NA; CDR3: CASSGAPGLQGETQYF; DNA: TGTGCCAGCAGCGGGGCACCGGGACTGCAAGGAGAGACCCAGTACTTC
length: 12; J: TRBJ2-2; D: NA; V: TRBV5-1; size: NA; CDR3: CASKANTGELFF; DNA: TGCGCCAGCAAAGCGAACACCGGGGAGCTGTTTTTT
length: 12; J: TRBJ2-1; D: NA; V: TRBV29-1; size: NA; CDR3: CSVRNSYNEQFF; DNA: TGCAGCGTTCGAAATAGCTACAATGAGCAGTTCTTC
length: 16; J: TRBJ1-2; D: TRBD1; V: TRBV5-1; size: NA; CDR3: CASRSITGGIGYGYTF; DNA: TGCGCCAGCAGATCCATCACAGGGGGCATTGGCTATGGCTACACCTTC
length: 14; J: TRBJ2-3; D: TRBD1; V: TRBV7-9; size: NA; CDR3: CASRSDRGTDTQYF; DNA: TGTGCCAGCAGATCGGACAGGGGCACAGATACGCAGTATTTT
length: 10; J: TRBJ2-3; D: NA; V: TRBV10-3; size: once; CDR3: CASHTDTQYF; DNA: TGTGCCAGCCACACAGATACGCAGTATTTT
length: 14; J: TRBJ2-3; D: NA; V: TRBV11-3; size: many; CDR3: CASSLGQGPDTQYF; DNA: TGTGCCAGCAGCTTGGGGCAGGGCCCAGATACGCAGTATTTT
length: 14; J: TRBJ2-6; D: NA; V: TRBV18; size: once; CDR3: CASSVPSGANVLTF; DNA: TGTGCCAGCTCAGTTCCGTCTGGGGCCAACGTCCTGACTTTC
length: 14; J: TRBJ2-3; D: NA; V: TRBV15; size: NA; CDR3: CATRGGDSTDTQYF; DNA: TGTGCCACCAGGGGCGGGGATAGCACAGATACGCAGTATTTT
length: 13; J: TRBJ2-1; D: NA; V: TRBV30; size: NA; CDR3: CAWSSGVDNEQFF; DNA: TGTGCCTGGAGTTCGGGAGTGGACAATGAGCAGTTCTTC
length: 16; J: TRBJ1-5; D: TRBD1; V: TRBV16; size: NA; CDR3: CASSQWGDRGPQPQHF; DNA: TGTGCCAGCAGCCAATGGGGGGACAGGGGGCCTCAGCCCCAGCATTTT
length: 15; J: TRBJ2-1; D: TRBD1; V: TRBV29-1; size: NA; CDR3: CSVELGRGQDNEQFF; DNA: TGCAGCGTTGAATTGGGCAGGGGGCAGGACAATGAGCAGTTCTTC
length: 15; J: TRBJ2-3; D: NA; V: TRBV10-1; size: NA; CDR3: CASSLSGTLTDTQYF; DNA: TGCGCCAGCAGTCTATCAGGGACTCTCACAGATACGCAGTATTTT
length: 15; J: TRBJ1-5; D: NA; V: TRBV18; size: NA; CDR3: CASSPTTSFDQPQHF; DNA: TGTGCCAGCTCACCCACAACTAGCTTTGATCAGCCCCAGCATTTT
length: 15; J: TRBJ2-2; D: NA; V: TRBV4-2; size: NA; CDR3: CASSQRQGDTGELFF; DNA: TGTGCCAGCAGCCAAAGGCAAGGGGACACCGGGGAGCTGTTTTTT
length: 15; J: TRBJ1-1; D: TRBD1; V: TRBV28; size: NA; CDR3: CATRPRTGSITEAFF; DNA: TGTGCCACCAGACCCCGGACAGGGTCGATCACTGAAGCTTTCTTT
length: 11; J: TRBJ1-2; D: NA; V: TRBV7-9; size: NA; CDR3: CASSTGKGYTF; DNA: TGTGCCAGCAGTACAGGGAAAGGCTACACCTTC
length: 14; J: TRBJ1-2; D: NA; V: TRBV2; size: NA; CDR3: CASSEAEPRYGYTF; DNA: TGTGCCAGCAGTGAAGCGGAACCGCGCTATGGCTACACCTTC
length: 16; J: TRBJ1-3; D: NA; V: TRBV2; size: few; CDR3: CASSEGGANSGNTIYF; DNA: TGTGCCAGCAGTGAAGGAGGGGCTAACTCTGGAAACACCATATATTTT
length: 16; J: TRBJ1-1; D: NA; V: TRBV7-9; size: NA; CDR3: CASSPTRGGSYTEAFF; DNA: TGTGCCAGCAGCCCAACGAGGGGGGGGTCTTACACTGAAGCTTTCTTT
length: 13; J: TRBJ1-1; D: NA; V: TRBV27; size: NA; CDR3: CASRSGFRTEAFF; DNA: TGTGCCAGCAGGTCAGGGTTTCGTACTGAAGCTTTCTTT
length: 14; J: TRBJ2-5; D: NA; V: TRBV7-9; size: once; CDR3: CASSPRPGGETQYF; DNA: TGTGCCAGCAGTCCTCGACCAGGAGGAGAGACCCAGTACTTC
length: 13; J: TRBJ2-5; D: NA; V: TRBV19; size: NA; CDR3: CASSIVAGETQYF; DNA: TGTGCCAGTAGTATAGTGGCGGGAGAGACCCAGTACTTC
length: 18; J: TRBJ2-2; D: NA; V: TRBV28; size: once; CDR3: CASSHPPRSPTKTGELFF; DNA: TGTGCCAGCAGCCACCCGCCCAGGTCCCCGACGAAGACCGGGGAGCTGTTTTTT
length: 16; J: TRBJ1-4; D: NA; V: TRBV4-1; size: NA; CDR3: CASSQMGGATNEKLFF; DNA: TGCGCCAGCAGCCAGATGGGGGGGGCCACTAATGAAAAACTGTTTTTT
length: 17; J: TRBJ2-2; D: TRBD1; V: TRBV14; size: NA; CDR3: CASSRGRDRVIAGELFF; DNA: TGTGCCAGCAGCCGGGGCAGGGACAGGGTAATAGCCGGGGAGCTGTTTTTT
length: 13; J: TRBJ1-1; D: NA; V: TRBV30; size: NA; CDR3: CAWSEGTLSEAFF; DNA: TGTGCCTGGAGTGAGGGGACACTATCTGAAGCTTTCTTT